Below, 24 T cell receptor beta chains from the same sample are listed, as sequenced in a study of cytomegalovirus exposure and HLA in healthy donors (dated by TCRdb to 2017 to 2019). Libraries were prepared through the immunoSEQ multiplex PCR assay. A mixture of 60 forward primers for TCR Vbeta segments and 13 reverse primers for TCR Jbeta segments was used in the multiplex PCR. As stored in TCRdb, this immuneACCESS dataset retains in-frame rearrangements with V and J assigned. A fraction of the clones does not appear; measured against another copy, unresolved V genes explain less than half of the discrepancy, and the remainder lacks a known reason. This sample comprises roughly 150,000 clones, approximately 80% of them detected only once. More than 1% of the sample belongs to the ten largest clones. The material sequenced was PBMCs. These receptors were collected from a boy between 2 and 10 years old in good health and CMV-seronegative.

The chain couples TRBV10-3 to TRBJ2-1; D perhaps matches TRBD2 (5 bases). V was shortened by 5 bases and J by 1 base, with 9 bases between the two germline ends. The V gene's germline CDR1 is ENHRY and CDR2 SYGVKD. This CDR3 is 14 amino acids long. The CDR3 sequence: CAISLARSYNEQFF. CDR3 in DNA: TGTGCCATCAGTCTAGCCAGATCCTACAATGAGCAGTTCTTC.

This clone was found once. The chain joins TRBV6-5 to TRBJ2-7, with 8 bases matching TRBD2. Trimming removed 0 bases from V and 7 bases from J; junction bases left unmatched: 8. Germline CDR1 MNHEY, CDR2 SVGAGI. CDR3 size: 15 residues. The CDR3 here is CASSYSAGGLREQYF. In nucleotides, the CDR3 is TGTGCCAGCAGTTACTCTGCGGGGGGACTACGAGAGCAGTACTTC.

The rearrangement uses TRBV4-3 and TRBJ2-1; TRBD1 might be the D (5 bases). Trimming removed 1 base at V and 7 bases at J, with 17 bases between. Germline lookup yields CDR1 LGHNA and CDR2 YSLEER. There are 16 residues in the CDR3. The CDR3 coding sequence is TGCGCCAGCAGCCAAGGGGGCAGGGCCGGAACAAATGAGCAGTTCTTC. Protein sequence: CASSQGGRAGTNEQFF.

This clone turned up a few times. The gene calls are TRBV7-2 and TRBJ1-5; D might be TRBD1 (5 bases). Germline-derived CDR1 and CDR2 are SGHTA and FQGNSA. The CDR3 loop spans 12 amino acids. V dropped 3 bases and J dropped 7 bases, with 7 bases sitting between them. The CDR3, as DNA: TGTGCCAGCAGCTTCCCAGGGCAGCCCCAGCATTTT. As protein: CASSFPGQPQHF.

This clone has more than one count but fewer than ten. CDR3 DNA sequence: TGTGCCAGCAGCTTTATCGGATACGGGGACTATGGCTACACCTTC. Protein sequence: CASSFIGYGDYGYTF. The rearrangement joins TRBV7-6 to TRBJ1-2; no firm D call. Germline V gives CDR1 SGHVS, CDR2 FNYEAQ. V lost 3 bases and J 3 bases, leaving 14 bases between the germline ends. The CDR3 is made up of 15 amino acids. Full variable domain (missing parts from reference TRBV7-6 and TRBJ1-2): GAGVSQSPRYKVTKRGQDVALRCDPISGHVSLYWYRQALGQGPEFLTYFNYEAQQDKSGLPNDRFSAERPEGSISTLTIQRTEQRDSAMYRCASSFIGYGDYGYTFGSGTRLTVV.

The chain recombines TRBV7-9 with TRBJ2-5; no clear D gene. From germline, CDR1 is SEHNR and CDR2 FQNEAQ (reference sequence). The CDR3 runs 14 residues. Deletions cut 2 bases from V and 5 bases from J, with 12 bases between. In DNA form, the CDR3 reads TGTGCCAGCAGCTTATCTCTAGTCTGGGAGACCCAGTACTTC. Protein sequence: CASSLSLVWETQYF.

This rearrangement joins TRBV7-9 to TRBJ1-4, with D unclear. The V and J ends lost 0 bases and 0 bases respectively, with 14 bases between them. The length of the CDR3 is 18 residues. Germline V gene sequence: CDR1 SEHNR, CDR2 FQNEAQ (reference sequence). CDR3 in DNA: TGTGCCAGCAGCTTAGCTGGGCAGTGGCGAGCAACTAATGAAAAACTGTTTTTT. This translates into CASSLAGQWRATNEKLFF.

This clone has only a few counts. The V and J genes are TRBV5-1 and TRBJ1-1, with 7 bases that match TRBD1. Germline V gene lookup returns CDR1 SGHRS and CDR2 YFSETQ. V dropped 2 bases and J dropped 1; count of bases not matched to a gene: 2. The CDR3 is 14 residues long. Here the CDR3 reads CASSFTGENTEAFF. CDR3 bases: TGCGCCAGCAGCTTCACAGGGGAGAACACTGAAGCTTTCTTT. Together with reference TRBV5-1 and TRBJ1-1, the CDR3 gives the full variable domain: KAGVTQTPRYLIKTRGQQVTLSCSPISGHRSVSWYQQTPGQGLQFLFEYFSETQRNKGNFPGRFSGRQFSNSRSEMNVSTLELGDSALYLCASSFTGENTEAFFGQGTRLTVV.

The chain is built from TRBV28 and TRBJ1-2, with D possibly matching TRBD1 (6 bases). With 3 bases removed from V and 4 bases from J, the gap between germline ends came to 18 bases. Germline values: CDR1 MDHEN, CDR2 SYDVKM. This CDR3 contains 16 residues. The CDR3 DNA follows: TGTGCCAGCAGTTTGCGGGCGGGGGCCTCGATCTATGGCTACACCTTC. It translates to CASSLRAGASIYGYTF.

The chain couples TRBV7-9 to TRBJ1-2, with TRBD1 as a possible D gene (6 bases). This CDR3 spans 15 amino acids. Trimming took off 5 bases at V and 7 bases at J, with 20 bases between the two ends. CDR1 and CDR2 (germline): SEHNR, FQNEAQ (reference sequence). CDR3 protein: CASSPHGIGGSGYTF. CDR3 coding DNA: TGTGCCAGCAGCCCCCATGGGATTGGGGGCTCTGGCTACACCTTC.

The chain employs TRBV5-1 and TRBJ2-5; 10 nucleotides line up with TRBD2. Trimming took 4 bases from V and 4 from J; bases not matched to a gene: 4. Germline assignment: CDR1 SGHRS and CDR2 YFSETQ. This CDR3 region has 14 residues. The CDR3 coding sequence is TGCGCCAGCAGCCAACTAGCGGGGTCAGAGACCCAGTACTTC. This codes for CASSQLAGSETQYF.

V is TRBV11-2 and J is TRBJ1-2; TRBD1 is a possible D gene (6 bases). V lost 1 base, J lost 3 bases, and 6 bases lay in between. Germline CDR1 is SGHAT and CDR2 is FQNNGV. The CDR3 sequence is 13 residues long. CDR3 sequence (DNA): TGTGCCAGCAGCTTAGGGACAGACTATGGCTACACCTTC. It yields the protein CASSLGTDYGYTF.

The chain joins TRBV25-1 to TRBJ2-2, with 9 bases identical to TRBD2. The CDR3 consists of 16 residues. J was trimmed by 6 bases and V by 1 base; bases with no gene match: 6. Germline V gene lookup returns CDR1 MGHDK and CDR2 SYGVNS. The CDR3 region is CASSEFGSGSAGELFF. DNA for the CDR3: TGTGCCAGCAGTGAATTTGGTAGCGGGAGTGCCGGGGAGCTGTTTTTT.

The rearrangement joins TRBV30 to TRBJ1-6; D is uncertain. Trimming cost V 2 bases and J 11 bases, with 10 bases left between them. The CDR3 is made up of 12 amino acids. The germline gives CDR1 GTSNPN, CDR2 SVGIG (reference sequence). CDR3 DNA: TGTGCCTGGAGTTCAGGTAGTCCACCCCTCCACTTT. Its translation: CAWSSGSPPLHF.

This sequence joins TRBV27 and TRBJ2-5; the match to TRBD2 covers 13 bases. The last part of the DNA fits TRBJ2-7 better; the J call may be wrong. Germline lookup yields CDR1 MNHEY and CDR2 SMNVEV (reference sequence). CDR3 length equals 16 residues. DNA of the CDR3: TGTGCCAGCAGTTTAAGAGGGACTAGCGGGACCTACGAGCAGTACTTC. Translation: CASSLRGTSGTYEQYF.

This clone appeared a few times. The V call is TRBV19, the J call TRBJ1-2; D perhaps matches TRBD1 (5 bases). Germline CDR1 LNHDA, CDR2 SQIVND (reference sequence). The CDR3 runs 14 residues. V lost 2 bases and J 0 bases, leaving 7 bases between the germline ends. The chain's CDR3 is CASSIQGSNYGYTF. CDR3 bases: TGTGCCAGTAGTATACAGGGCTCTAACTATGGCTACACCTTC.

This clone was seen just once. V and J are TRBV7-2 and TRBJ1-4; tentatively, D is TRBD1 (5 bases). The ends were cut back, 9 bases at V and 8 bases at J, with 10 bases in the middle. The CDR3 totals 11 residues. CDR1 and CDR2 from the germline V gene are SGHTA and FQGNSA. The CDR3 DNA reads TGTGCCAGTACCGGGGGGGAAAAACTGTTTTTT. Its protein is CASTGGEKLFF.

This clone showed up just once. V usage is TRBV18 and J usage is TRBJ2-2; possibly TRBD1 for D (6 bases). V lost 3 bases to trimming and J lost 3 bases, with 14 bases between them. This CDR3 spans 16 amino acids. The germline gives CDR1 KGHSH, CDR2 LQKENI. The CDR3, as DNA: TGTGCCAGCTCACCGTCAGGGGCCCGTCACACCGGGGAGCTGTTTTTT. This gives the protein CASSPSGARHTGELFF.

The V and J genes are TRBV30 and TRBJ1-2, with 9 positions matching TRBD1. The CDR3 is 13 amino acids. The trim removed 4 bases at V and 4 bases at J, leaving 4 bases unmatched. Per the germline V gene, CDR1 is GTSNPN and CDR2 is SVGIG (reference sequence). The CDR3 here is CAWTGQGTYGYTF. In nucleotides, the CDR3 is TGTGCCTGGACTGGACAGGGGACCTATGGCTACACCTTC.

The chain uses TRBV9 and TRBJ2-5; 10 bases line up with TRBD1. This CDR3 comprises 14 residues. V was pared by 3 bases and J by 4 bases, with 3 bases of the junction left unmatched. Germline CDR1 SGDLS, CDR2 YYNGEE. The DNA for the CDR3 is TGTGCCAGCAGCGGGACAGGGGGGGGAGAGACCCAGTACTTC. Translation: CASSGTGGGETQYF.

Of note for this clone: The sample has other DNA sequences that encode this CDR3 too. This chain links TRBV5-1 with TRBJ2-3, with D tentatively TRBD2 (7 bases). The CDR3 sequence is 14 residues long. CDR1 is SGHRS, CDR2 YFSETQ, per germline. V lost 3 bases, J lost 6 bases, and 14 bases lay in between. CDR3 sequence reads: CASSWGGAGDTQYF. In DNA form, the CDR3 reads TGCGCCAGCAGCTGGGGGGGGGCCGGGGATACGCAGTATTTT. Drawing the rest from reference TRBV5-1 and TRBJ2-3, the complete variable domain is KAGVTQTPRYLIKTRGQQVTLSCSPISGHRSVSWYQQTPGQGLQFLFEYFSETQRNKGNFPGRFSGRQFSNSRSEMNVSTLELGDSALYLCASSWGGAGDTQYFGPGTRLTVL.

This clone was counted between two and nine times. The rearrangement joins TRBV6-6 to TRBJ1-1, with D tentatively TRBD1 (5 bases). V lost 2 bases and J lost 10, with 20 bases in between. The germline CDR1 and CDR2 sequences are MNHNY and SVGAGI (reference sequence). CDR3 length: 15 amino acids. CDR3 nucleotides: TGTGCCAGCAGTTACGGCGGGGCGGGCGATTTTGTAGCTTTCTTT. As protein: CASSYGGAGDFVAFF.

The chain couples TRBV4-1 to TRBJ1-4; maybe TRBD1 (6 bases). The V end was cut by 0 bases, the J end by 7 bases, with 12 bases between. The CDR3 extends over 15 amino acids. Germline V lookup: CDR1 MGHRA, CDR2 YSYEKL. The CDR3 loop is CASSQEGGEGEKLFF. CDR3 nucleotides: TGCGCCAGCAGCCAAGAAGGGGGGGAAGGTGAAAAACTGTTTTTT.

This chain connects TRBV6-1 to TRBJ2-7, with 7 bases fitting TRBD2. The junction had 9 bases not matched to a gene; V was cut back by 5 bases and J by 5 bases. Germline V gene lookup returns CDR1 MNHNS and CDR2 SASEGT. The CDR3 is 14 amino acids. The CDR3 region is CASSRDQGGHEQYV. The CDR3 coding sequence is TGTGCCAGCAGTAGAGACCAGGGAGGGCACGAGCAGTACGTC.